These 29 T cell receptor beta chains share one sample of origin, sequenced in a study of T cell responses to AZD1222 COVID-19 vaccine. The data were produced by immunoSEQ multiplex PCR, yet TCRdb's version contains in-frame clones alone and is incomplete. Of about 190,000 clones in the sample, 80% to 90% were seen once. Sequencing was performed on peripheral blood, taken on day 0 of AZD1222 vaccination. These receptors originate from an adult in good health.

This clone occurred once. The chain is built from TRBV18 and TRBJ2-7; D may be TRBD1 (5 bases). Germline V lookup: CDR1 KGHSH, CDR2 LQKENI. This CDR3 has 16 residues. V shed 1 base and J shed 1 base, with 14 bases lying between them. The CDR3: CASSPQGAGSSYEQYF. The CDR3 region has the DNA TGTGCCAGCTCACCACAAGGGGCAGGATCGTCCTACGAGCAGTACTTC.

The rearrangement uses TRBV9 and TRBJ2-1, with 9 bases aligning to TRBD2. The V and J ends lost 0 bases and 3 bases, in that order; junction bases with no gene match: 4. The germline V gene has CDR1 SGDLS and CDR2 YYNGEE. This CDR3 spans 16 amino acids. Here the CDR3 reads CASSVEGRGGYNEQFF. The CDR3 DNA reads TGTGCCAGCAGCGTAGAGGGGCGGGGGGGCTACAATGAGCAGTTCTTC.

Only one count was recorded for this clone. V gene TRBV19 combines with J gene TRBJ1-5; tentative D call: TRBD1 (5 bases). The V end lost 9 bases, the J end lost 5 bases, and 17 bases lay between the germline ends. Per the germline V gene, CDR1 is LNHDA and CDR2 is SQIVND (reference sequence). This CDR3 is built from 14 residues. The CDR3 region has the DNA TGTGCCAGCGACCCCGGGACTCGGTATCAGCCCCAGCATTTT. Its translation: CASDPGTRYQPQHF.

The chain recombines TRBV9 with TRBJ2-6, with D perhaps matching TRBD2 (6 bases). With 0 bases removed from V and 0 bases from J, the gap between germline ends came to 10 bases. The CDR3 is 17 amino acids. Germline CDR1 reads SGDLS; CDR2 reads YYNGEE. The CDR3, as DNA: TGTGCCAGCAGCGTAGGGCGGGGAGGCTCTGGGGCCAACGTCCTGACTTTC. Its protein product is CASSVGRGGSGANVLTF.

The chain uses TRBV5-4 and TRBJ2-2; TRBD2 matches at 7 bases. The CDR3 extends over 14 amino acids. V dropped 1 base and J dropped 7; count of bases not matched to a gene: 4. The V gene's germline CDR1 is SGHNT and CDR2 YYREEE (reference sequence). The CDR3 coding sequence is TGTGCCAGCAGCTTGTCCCGGGGGGTCGGGGAGCTGTTTTTT. Protein product: CASSLSRGVGELFF.

The chain links TRBV5-5 to TRBJ1-1; no clear D. This CDR3 region has 14 residues. Germline-derived CDR1 and CDR2 are SGHKS and YYEKEE (reference sequence). Trimming cost V 1 base and J 5 bases, with 12 bases left between them. The CDR3 DNA follows: TGTGCCAGCAGCTTGAATTTCGGACCGACTGAAGCTTTCTTT. Protein sequence: CASSLNFGPTEAFF.

The rearrangement joins TRBV2 to TRBJ1-6, with a weak D call TRBD1 (5 bases). Per the germline V gene, CDR1 is SNHLY and CDR2 is FYNNEI. The CDR3 contains 16 residues. Trimming pared 3 bases from V and 0 bases from J, leaving 9 bases between. This chain's CDR3 is CASSDWGSSYNSPLHF. The CDR3 DNA follows: TGTGCCAGCAGTGATTGGGGGAGCTCCTATAATTCACCCCTCCACTTT.

The genes are TRBV7-2 and TRBJ2-5; 11 bases line up with TRBD2. The CDR3 has 14 residues. CDR1 is SGHTA and CDR2 is FQGNSA in the germline V gene. Trimming at V came to 7 bases and at J to 7 bases, leaving 8 bases not matched to a gene. The DNA for the CDR3 is TGTGCCAGCAATCGGCCTAGCGGGGGGATGACCCAGTACTTC. It translates to CASNRPSGGMTQYF.

The chain links TRBV4-1 to TRBJ2-3; tentative D call: TRBD1 (5 bases). The CDR3 length is 16 residues. The V gene's germline CDR1 is MGHRA and CDR2 YSYEKL. Trimming pared 0 bases from V and 5 bases from J, leaving 15 bases between. CDR3 region: CASSQEQGRAEDTQYF. CDR3 nucleotides: TGCGCCAGCAGCCAAGAGCAGGGTCGGGCAGAAGATACGCAGTATTTT.

The V call is TRBV14, the J call TRBJ1-2, with TRBD1 as a possible D gene (6 bases). This CDR3 is 15 amino acids long. V was shortened by 1 base and J by 4 bases, with 13 bases between the two germline ends. Germline loops: CDR1 SGHDN, CDR2 FVKESK. The CDR3 sequence: CASSQVGATPYGYTF. The CDR3 region has the DNA TGTGCCAGCAGCCAAGTGGGGGCAACCCCCTATGGCTACACCTTC.

The chain is built from TRBV5-6 and TRBJ2-4, with unresolved D. The germline gives CDR1 SGHDT, CDR2 YYEEEE. The CDR3 length is 14 residues. V was trimmed by 0 bases and J by 0 bases, leaving 4 bases between them. CDR3 DNA sequence: TGTGCCAGCAGCTTGGATCTAGCCAAAAACATTCAGTACTTC. Translation gives CASSLDLAKNIQYF.

V gene TRBV3-1 (or the pseudogene TRBV3-2) combines with J gene TRBJ2-7; 9 bases agree with TRBD1. Germline trimming cut 5 bases from V and 2 bases from J; bases unmatched to any gene: 13. Per germline, CDR1 LGHDT and CDR2 YNNKEL (reference sequence). The CDR3 is 17 residues long. For the CDR3, the DNA is TGTGCCAGCAGCGAACTACCGGGACAGGGCATCGCCTACGAGCAGTACTTC. Translating gives CASSELPGQGIAYEQYF.

The rearrangement joins TRBV7-2 to TRBJ1-2; a weak D match, TRBD1 (5 bases). The CDR3 contains 12 residues. Germline assignment: CDR1 SGHTA and CDR2 FQGNSA. The germline V and J ends were trimmed by 7 bases and 1 base, with 7 bases remaining between them. The CDR3 spells CASKDNNYGYTF. The CDR3 DNA sequence: TGTGCCAGCAAGGACAATAACTATGGCTACACCTTC.

In nucleotides, the CDR3 is TGCAGCGCCGGGAGGGCAGAAGAGACCCAGTACTTC. This codes for CSAGRAEETQYF. The chain has TRBV29-1 and TRBJ2-5, with TRBD2 matching over 8 bases. V lost 7 bases, J lost 3 bases, and 4 bases stayed unmatched. This CDR3 is 12 amino acids long. Germline CDR1 is SQVTM and CDR2 is ANQGSEA.

V usage is TRBV4-1 and J usage is TRBJ1-1, with TRBD1 matching 7 bases. Trimming removed 3 bases from V and 4 bases from J; junction bases left unmatched: 5. The CDR3 extends over 14 amino acids. From germline, CDR1 is MGHRA and CDR2 YSYEKL. DNA of the CDR3: TGCGCCAGCAGCCAGGTGACAGGGACCACTGAAGCTTTCTTT. The encoded protein is CASSQVTGTTEAFF.

The chain joins TRBV18 to TRBJ2-2; D may be TRBD2 (5 bases). From germline, CDR1 is KGHSH and CDR2 LQKENI. Trimming removed 1 base from V and 6 bases from J, with 9 bases in between. This CDR3 comprises 14 residues. CDR3 nucleotides: TGTGCCAGCTCACCACTAGCGCTTGCCGGGGAGCTGTTTTTT. Amino acids: CASSPLALAGELFF.

V and J are TRBV3-1 (or the pseudogene TRBV3-2) and TRBJ1-3; D remains ambiguous. The CDR3 length is 17 residues. The V end lost 3 bases, the J end lost 0 bases, and 15 bases lay between the germline ends. CDR1 is LGHDT and CDR2 is YNNKEL in the germline V gene (reference sequence). DNA for the CDR3: TGTGCCAGCAGCCACGGACTGGACGGATTCTCTGGAAACACCATATATTTT. This codes for CASSHGLDGFSGNTIYF.

The chain combines TRBV19 with TRBJ2-2, with TRBD2 identical over 7 bases. The CDR3 length is 14 residues. Germline trimming cut 10 bases from V and 4 bases from J; bases unmatched to any gene: 9. CDR1 and CDR2 from the germline V gene are LNHDA and SQIVND (reference sequence). The CDR3, as DNA: TGTGCCACGGGGGAGGGGCGGTTCACCGGGGAGCTGTTTTTT. Its protein is CATGEGRFTGELFF. Using reference TRBV19 and TRBJ2-2 for the parts outside the CDR3, the full variable domain is DGGITQSPKYLFRKEGQNVTLSCEQNLNHDAMYWYRQDPGQGLRLIYYSQIVNDFQKGDIAEGYSVSREKKESFPLTVTSAQKNPTAFYLCATGEGRFTGELFFGEGSRLTVL.

The chain combines TRBV5-5 with TRBJ2-1; 10 bases are shared with TRBD2. The CDR3 is 16 residues long. The V and J ends lost 0 bases and 0 bases, in that order; junction bases with no gene match: 0. CDR1 and CDR2 (germline): SGHKS, YYEKEE (reference sequence). CDR3 in DNA: TGTGCCAGCAGCTTGGAGCGGGGGGGCTCCTACAATGAGCAGTTCTTC. This codes for CASSLERGGSYNEQFF.

The chain employs TRBV29-1 and TRBJ1-1; D gene ambiguous. Germline values: CDR1 SQVTM, CDR2 ANQGSEA. Trimming took off 1 base at V and 10 bases at J, with 10 bases between the two ends. The CDR3 is made up of 11 amino acids. The DNA of the CDR3 is TGCAGCGTTGAAGTCCGGACGGGAGCTTTCTTT. It specifies CSVEVRTGAFF.

The CDR3 region is CASSFYRAPSLNTEAFF. CDR3 coding DNA: TGTGCCAGCAGCTTTTACAGGGCACCTAGTCTGAACACTGAAGCTTTCTTT. V is TRBV7-8 and J is TRBJ1-1, with D possibly being TRBD1 (6 bases). The germline gives CDR1 SGHVS, CDR2 FQNEAQ. The CDR3 extends over 17 amino acids. Trimming removed 3 bases from V and 0 bases from J, with 17 bases in between.

V usage is TRBV19 and J usage is TRBJ1-5, with D maybe TRBD1 (6 bases). The CDR3 runs to 15 residues. V lost 3 bases, J lost 2 bases, and 11 bases lay in between. Germline CDR1 is LNHDA and CDR2 is SQIVND (reference sequence). The CDR3 spells CASSMGHRGNQPQHF. The CDR3 coding sequence is TGTGCCAGTAGTATGGGACATCGAGGCAATCAGCCCCAGCATTTT.

This rearrangement joins TRBV27 to TRBJ2-4; no reliable D call. CDR3 length: 17 residues. Germline values: CDR1 MNHEY, CDR2 SMNVEV (reference sequence). V lost 0 bases and J 0 bases, leaving 12 bases between the germline ends. CDR3 protein: CASSLSMARLAKNIQYF. The CDR3 bases are TGTGCCAGCAGTTTATCGATGGCTAGACTAGCCAAAAACATTCAGTACTTC.

The V and J genes are TRBV23-1 and TRBJ1-5; no definite D call. TRBV23-1 is identified as an open reading frame with a role that is uncertain. V dropped 0 bases and J dropped 3 bases, with 15 bases sitting between them. This CDR3 region has 17 residues. The DNA of the CDR3 is TGCGCCAGCAGTCAATCTCCTTCGGACTGTCTCAATCAGCCCCAGCATTTT. It encodes CASSQSPSDCLNQPQHF.

The gene calls are TRBV19 and TRBJ2-7, with D possibly matching TRBD1 (6 bases). Deletions cut 5 bases from V and 6 bases from J, with 17 bases between. Germline CDR1 is LNHDA and CDR2 is SQIVND (reference sequence). The CDR3 length is 14 residues. The CDR3 here is CASSPAGDLGEQYV. In nucleotides, the CDR3 is TGTGCCAGTAGTCCTGCAGGGGATCTTGGCGAGCAGTACGTC.

The V gene is TRBV12-3 or TRBV12-4, the J gene TRBJ1-1; the D is unclear. This CDR3 spans 12 amino acids. V was cut by 5 bases and J by 11 bases, with 15 bases left in between. The CDR3 sequence is CASSQTTAKAFF. The CDR3, as DNA: TGTGCCAGCAGTCAAACAACCGCGAAGGCTTTCTTT.

This chain connects TRBV7-9 to TRBJ1-1, with 8 positions matching TRBD1. The CDR3 runs 14 residues. Germline V CDR1 and CDR2: SEHNR, FQNEAQ (reference sequence). V dropped 5 bases and J dropped 1; count of bases not matched to a gene: 3. CDR3 nucleotides: TGTGCCAGCAGCAATACAGGGGGGAACACTGAAGCTTTCTTT. As protein: CASSNTGGNTEAFF.

On this clone: One junction end does not reproduce the germline sequence, and a read error may be involved. This CDR3 reads CASSQGQGNRPQHF. CDR3 sequence (DNA): TGTGCCAGCAGCCAAGGGCAGGGAAATCGGCCCCAGCATTTT. The chain joins TRBV3-1 (or the pseudogene TRBV3-2) to TRBJ1-5; D may be TRBD1 (5 bases). The germline V gene encodes CDR1 LGHDT and CDR2 YNNKEL (reference sequence). The CDR3 has 14 amino acids.

The chain uses TRBV7-9 and TRBJ2-7; TRBD1 aligns across 8 bases. Germline-derived CDR1 and CDR2 are SEHNR and FQNEAQ (reference sequence). The CDR3 is 16 residues long. V shed 5 bases and J 2 bases; nucleotides not matched to a gene: 11. CDR3 protein: CASSTFTGTGTYEQYV. In DNA, the CDR3 is TGTGCCAGCAGCACCTTCACCGGGACAGGCACCTACGAGCAGTACGTC.